A selection of T cell receptor beta chains follows, all from one sample in a study of radiotherapy plus CTLA-4 blockade in lung cancer. TCRdb keeps only in-frame clones here, not all; method: immunoSEQ multiplex PCR. Of over 80,000 clones listed, approximately 86% are singletons. The sample consisted of peripheral blood, taken from a patient treated with radiotherapy plus ipilimumab. These receptors all stem from a human donor with non-small cell lung cancer that progressed on radiotherapy plus ipilimumab. Both conserved end residues are part of each CDR3. A D gene is named only where the DNA matches it firmly. A row's size may be missing; if present it is once, few, many or a size class.

v_call	d_call	j_call	clone_size	cdr3_aa	cdr3_nt
TRBV10-3	-	TRBJ1-4	-	CAIRPGGAVNEKLFF	TGTGCCATCAGGCCCGGCGGGGCGGTTAATGAAAAACTGTTTTTT
TRBV6-5	-	TRBJ1-1	-	CASTLGTEAFF	TGTGCCAGCACCCTTGGTACTGAAGCTTTCTTT
TRBV4-1	TRBD2	TRBJ2-3	-	CASSQDTAGTSTDTQYF	TGCGCCAGCAGCCAAGATACAGCGGGGACTAGCACAGATACGCAGTATTTT
TRBV7-2	-	TRBJ2-5	-	CASTPQPGTQYF	TGTGCCAGCACCCCCCAACCCGGGACCCAGTACTTC
TRBV27	-	TRBJ1-1	once	CASSFQGLNTEAFF	TGTGCCAGCAGTTTTCAGGGATTGAACACTGAAGCTTTCTTT
TRBV5-4	TRBD1	TRBJ1-1	-	CASSFFGQANTEAFF	TGTGCCAGCAGCTTCTTCGGACAGGCCAACACTGAAGCTTTCTTT
TRBV6-1	TRBD2	TRBJ2-2	-	CASLGLAVNTGELFF	TGTGCCAGCCTGGGGCTAGCGGTGAACACCGGGGAGCTGTTTTTT
TRBV4-2	TRBD2	TRBJ2-5	-	CASSQLAGTYQETQYF	TGTGCCAGCAGCCAGCTAGCGGGAACGTACCAAGAGACCCAGTACTTC
TRBV11-2	TRBD2	TRBJ2-1	-	CASTRGGLAGGPYNEQFF	TGTGCCAGCACCCGGGGGGGACTAGCGGGAGGGCCCTACAATGAGCAGTTCTTC
TRBV20-1	-	TRBJ2-7	-	CSAPFGYEQYF	TGCAGTGCTCCGTTCGGCTACGAGCAGTACTTC
TRBV28	-	TRBJ2-3	-	CASSLLAPDTQYF	TGTGCCAGCAGTTTATTGGCCCCAGATACGCAGTATTTT
TRBV18	-	TRBJ2-6	-	CASSHDRPGANVLTF	TGTGCCAGCTCACATGACAGACCTGGGGCCAACGTCCTGACTTTC
TRBV30	-	TRBJ1-2	-	CAWSGARTPPRGYTF	TGTGCCTGGAGTGGCGCCCGGACCCCACCAAGAGGCTACACCTTC
TRBV5-1	-	TRBJ2-7	-	CASSLGSFYEQYF	TGCGCCAGCAGCTTGGGCAGCTTCTACGAGCAGTACTTC
TRBV5-1	TRBD2	TRBJ2-3	-	CASSIQGSGGLRYTDTQYF	TGCGCCAGCAGCATCCAAGGTAGCGGGGGACTACGGTACACAGATACGCAGTATTTT